The rows below give T cell receptor beta chains drawn from one sample of a study of T-cell memory formation after mild COVID-19. TCRdb processed the 5' RACE reads anew with MiXCR; each CDR3 protein has one entry. The sample lists approximately 390,000 distinct CDR3 sequences; approximately 15% were seen once. Specimen: PBMCs or a T cell subset sorted from them (not recorded which). These receptors originate from a man in his late teens or twenties who had mild COVID-19 (a few samples of this study predate the infection). Cell type and time point are not known. Both conserved end residues are part of each CDR3. D genes are given only for firm matches. For some rows the clone size is stated as once, few or many, or as a class when expanded; others skip it.

j_call | d_call | cdr3_length | clone_size | v_call | cdr3_nt | cdr3_aa
TRBJ1-1 | . | 18 | few | TRBV7-6 | TGTGCCAGCAGCTTACCCACCTGGGGGGGGCAACCTAACACTGAAGCTTTCTTT | CASSLPTWGGQPNTEAFF
TRBJ1-5 | TRBD1 | 13 | many | TRBV20-1 | TGCAGTGCTAATACAGGGGTGGGTCAGCCCCAGCATTTT | CSANTGVGQPQHF
TRBJ1-2 | TRBD1 | 19 | many | TRBV6-5 | TGTGCCAGCAGCCCTGCGATTGGGACAGGGACGTCCTTTTTCTATGGCTACACCTTC | CASSPAIGTGTSFFYGYTF
TRBJ1-1 | . | 12 | many | TRBV12-3/TRBV12-4 | TGTGCCAGCAGTTTTAGTGGCACTGAAGCTTTCTTT | CASSFSGTEAFF
TRBJ2-2 | . | 13 | few | TRBV6-5 | TGTGCCAGCACCCGTGTGTTGGGCGGGGAGCTGTTTTTT | CASTRVLGGELFF
TRBJ1-3 | . | 14 | . | TRBV7-3 | TGTGCCAGCAGCCCCTCGGCGTCTGGAAACACCATATATTTT | CASSPSASGNTIYF
TRBJ2-7 | TRBD1 | 14 | few | TRBV5-1 | TGCGCCAGCAGCTCCGGGACAGGGCTCAACGAGCAGTACTTC | CASSSGTGLNEQYF
TRBJ2-2 | TRBD1 | 14 | few | TRBV9 | TGTGCCAGCAGCGAGAGACAGGGGTTCGGGGAGCTGTTTTTT | CASSERQGFGELFF
TRBJ2-5 | . | 14 | . | TRBV6-6 | TGTGCCAGCGCGGGGACAATGGGGACAGAGACCCAGTACTTC | CASAGTMGTETQYF
TRBJ1-2 | . | 13 | . | TRBV5-1 | TGCGCCAGCAGCGGCGGAGATTCCTATGGCTACACCTTC | CASSGGDSYGYTF
TRBJ2-6 | . | 14 | few | TRBV2 | TGTGCCAGCAGTCGACCCGCTGGGGCCAACGTCCTGACTTTC | CASSRPAGANVLTF
TRBJ2-3 | . | 17 | few | TRBV9 | TGTGCCAGCAGCCCTCGGACTTGGGAGACTAACACAGATACGCAGTATTTT | CASSPRTWETNTDTQYF
TRBJ2-5 | . | 12 | . | TRBV9 | TGTGCCAGCGGTCCGAATCAAGGGACCCAGTACTTC | CASGPNQGTQYF
TRBJ2-3 | TRBD2 | 15 | many | TRBV12-3/TRBV12-4 | TGTGCCAGCAGTGGGGGGACTAGCGGAACAGATACGCAGTATTTT | CASSGGTSGTDTQYF
TRBJ1-6 | . | 13 | few | TRBV12-3/TRBV12-4 | TGTGCCAGCAGCTGGGACAATAATTCACCCCTCCACTTT | CASSWDNNSPLHF
TRBJ2-2 | TRBD2 | 17 | . | TRBV27 | TGTGCCAGCAGTTTATTGGGCGGGGGGTCAAACACCGGGGAGCTGTTTTTT | CASSLLGGGSNTGELFF
TRBJ2-1 | . | 16 | . | TRBV5-6 | TGTGCCAGCAGTTTACCGGGCCGGATTACCTACAATGAGCAGTTCTTC | CASSLPGRITYNEQFF
TRBJ1-5 | TRBD1 | 18 | few | TRBV6-2/TRBV6-3 | TGTGCCAGCAGCCCCCATATCCGGACAGGGGGCTTTCGGCAGCCCCAGCATTTT | CASSPHIRTGGFRQPQHF
TRBJ2-5 | TRBD1 | 18 | many | TRBV12-3/TRBV12-4 | TGTGCCAGCAGGGATCCCTACCTAAGACAGGGGGACCAAGAGACCCAGTACTTC | CASRDPYLRQGDQETQYF
TRBJ2-3 | . | 18 | . | TRBV20-1 | TGCAGTGCTAGTATTGCAGATCCCCAGCGGGCTAGCACAGATACGCAGTATTTT | CSASIADPQRASTDTQYF
TRBJ2-1 | . | 14 | many | TRBV7-8 | TGTGCCAGCAGCCCGTATGTGAGCAACAATGAGCAGTTCTTC | CASSPYVSNNEQFF
TRBJ2-1 | TRBD2 | 16 | few | TRBV4-3 | TGCGCCAGCAGCCCTTCAGGGGTACTAGCGGGGGGGACGCAGTTCTTC | CASSPSGVLAGGTQFF
TRBJ1-2 | TRBD1 | 14 | many | TRBV7-9 | TGTGCCAGCAGCCCGTGGACAGGATCTTATGGCTACACCTTC | CASSPWTGSYGYTF
TRBJ2-3 | . | 16 | . | TRBV21-1 | TGTGCCAGCAACCCCCCGGAGGGGGGAAAGACAGATACGCAGTATTTT | CASNPPEGGKTDTQYF
TRBJ2-7 | . | 11 | . | TRBV6-2/TRBV6-3 | TGTGCCAGCGCACAGGGTGGCGAGCAGTACTTC | CASAQGGEQYF
TRBJ1-1 | . | 13 | few | TRBV7-2 | TGTGCCAGCAGCCCTAGGCGACAGCATGAAGCTTTCTTT | CASSPRRQHEAFF
TRBJ1-1 | . | 12 | few | TRBV2 | TGTGCCAGCAGTGTTACCCAGACTGAAGCTTTCTTT | CASSVTQTEAFF
TRBJ1-2 | . | 13 | few | TRBV9 | TGTGCCAGCAGCGCCTACAGGGTTTTTGGCTACACCTTC | CASSAYRVFGYTF
TRBJ2-4 | TRBD1 | 11 | many | TRBV29-1 | TGCAGCACAGGACAGGACAACATTCAGTACTTC | CSTGQDNIQYF
TRBJ1-6 | . | 15 | . | TRBV7-3 | TGTGCCAGCAGCGCAAGTAGGTTGGGGAATTCACCCCTCCACTTT | CASSASRLGNSPLHF
TRBJ2-1 | TRBD1 | 14 | few | TRBV6-2/TRBV6-3 | TGTGCCAGCCGGGACAGGGGGCTCAACAATGAGCAGTTCTTC | CASRDRGLNNEQFF
TRBJ1-4 | . | 13 | few | TRBV9 | TGTGCCAGCAGCGTAGGGGGGAATGAAAAACTGTTTTTT | CASSVGGNEKLFF
TRBJ1-2 | . | 13 | few | TRBV4-1 | TGCGCCAGCAGCCAAGTCGGGACTGGAGGCTACACCTTC | CASSQVGTGGYTF
TRBJ1-2 | . | 12 | few | TRBV6-4 | TGTGCCAGCAGTGACCAGCGGTGGGGCTACACCTTC | CASSDQRWGYTF
TRBJ2-5 | . | 14 | . | TRBV20-1 | TGCAGTGCGGAGGACGGGGGGCGCGGGGAGACCCAGTACTTC | CSAEDGGRGETQYF
TRBJ2-1 | . | 16 | few | TRBV7-9 | TGTGCCAGCAGCCCCCCCCGGCGGAGCTCCTACAATGAGCAGTTCTTC | CASSPPRRSSYNEQFF
TRBJ2-2 | . | 13 | . | TRBV7-9 | TGTGCCAGCAGCTTAGTAGGTGTCGGGGAGCTGTTTTTT | CASSLVGVGELFF
TRBJ1-1 | . | 13 | . | TRBV5-1 | TGCGCCAGCAGCTCGTCAGGGTTCCTTGAAGCTTTCTTT | CASSSSGFLEAFF
TRBJ1-2 | . | 15 | few | TRBV3-1 | TGTGCCAGCAGCCTCGCCTCAGGTCACAGCTATGGCTACACCTTC | CASSLASGHSYGYTF
TRBJ1-1 | . | 12 | . | TRBV21-1 | TGTGCCAGCAGGATCAACGGTGATGAAGCTTTCTTT | CASRINGDEAFF
TRBJ2-7 | TRBD1 | 15 | many | TRBV5-1 | TGCGCCAGCAGCTCGGGGACAGGGCGAACCTACGAGCAGTACTTC | CASSSGTGRTYEQYF